This T cell receptor (beta chain) was documented in a study of cytomegalovirus exposure and HLA in healthy donors. The PCR had 60 Vbeta and 13 Jbeta primers. Sequenced by immunoSEQ multiplex PCR; TCRdb stores in-frame clones only, minus some. The sample holds around 130,000 clones, approximately 69% seen once. The CDR3 length is 14 residues. Germline V gene data show CDR1 as SEHNR and CDR2 as FQNEAQ (reference sequence). Trimming cost V 7 bases and J 4 bases; bases outside gene matches: 9. This clone was recorded once. The source material was PBMCs. This clonotype originated in a middle-aged man in good health and CMV-seropositive. This chain connects TRBV7-9 to TRBJ1-1; TRBD1 aligns across 7 bases. The CDR3 sequence is CASTLATGATEAFF. Written as DNA, the CDR3 is TGTGCCAGCACACTCGCTACAGGGGCCACTGAAGCTTTCTTT.